This T cell receptor (beta chain) was sequenced during a study of shared clonotypes between healthy human individuals. Sequencing used immunoSEQ multiplex PCR; TCRdb keeps in-frame clones, though not all of them. The data contain around 2,000,000 clones, 85% to 95% of them singletons. For this clone: As yet, its antigen is unknown.

The germline V gene encodes CDR1 GTSNPN and CDR2 SVGIG (reference sequence). The CDR3 totals 13 residues. Trimming cost V 2 bases and J 4 bases, with 8 bases left between them. Notes on the study in general: Compared with memory subsets, naive subsets generally had larger estimated richness.

The V and J genes are TRBV30 and TRBJ2-2; D unresolved. This TCR derives from a man aged 18-30 years in good health. The sequencing sample was made of naive CD4+ T cells sorted from blood. The subset here: CD45RA+ positively selected. The CDR3 reads CAWSPLFTGELFF. CDR3 nucleotides: TGTGCCTGGAGTCCCCTATTCACCGGGGAGCTGTTTTTT.